This note documents a single T cell receptor (beta chain) sequence. This CDR3 is 15 amino acids long. Per germline, CDR1 SGHAT and CDR2 FQDESV (reference sequence). This record comes from a study of technical replicates of blood from a few donors. This table comes from immunoSEQ multiplex PCR, and its TCRdb copy is limited to in-frame clones, with some not included. The sample lists fewer than 90,000 clones; approximately 91% were seen once. The chain recombines TRBV11-1 with TRBJ2-3; D is uncertain. The J call could be wrong; TRBJ1-5 is a better fit for the DNA end. This TCR derives from a human donor in good health. Sequences were obtained from T cells isolated from PBMCs. The CDR3 nucleotides are TGTGCCAGCAGCTTAGCTAGCTATGGTCCAGATACGCAGCATTTT. Protein: CASSLASYGPDTQHF.